Listed below are T cell receptor beta chains from one sample, sequenced in a study of untreated major depressive disorder. Using immunoSEQ multiplex PCR, the repertoire was profiled, and TCRdb retains in-frame clones only, with some absent. Here the sample spans about 25,000 clones, about 90% being singletons. The specimen sequenced was CD4+ T cells from PBMCs. The receptor set was obtained from a woman aged 25 to 39 with major depressive disorder. CDR3s include the opening cysteine and the closing phenylalanine or tryptophan. Fields, in order: D gene, clone size, V gene, CDR3 length, J gene, CDR3 protein, CDR3 DNA. A D gene is named only where the DNA matches it firmly. Clone size is given for some rows only: seen once, a few or many times, or a class if the clone is expanded.

>-|-|TRBV28|14|TRBJ1-2
CASSLREKLYGYTF
TGTGCCAGCAGTTTAAGGGAAAAACTCTATGGCTACACCTTC
>-|-|TRBV5-1|14|TRBJ1-1
CASSWSLRATEAFF
TGCGCCAGCAGCTGGAGCCTTCGTGCCACTGAAGCTTTCTTT
>-|-|TRBV5-4|12|TRBJ1-1
CASKGGNTEAFF
TGTGCCAGCAAGGGCGGGAACACTGAAGCTTTCTTT
>-|-|TRBV27|15|TRBJ1-4
CASGETGKTNEKLFF
TGTGCCAGCGGGGAAACAGGGAAAACTAATGAAAAACTGTTTTTT
>TRBD1|-|TRBV7-3|15|TRBJ1-4
CASSFLTGGDEKLFF
TGTGCCAGCAGCTTTTTGACAGGGGGCGATGAAAAACTGTTTTTT
>TRBD1|-|TRBV4-2|19|TRBJ2-7
CASSQDFGTVGQGIYEQYF
TGTGCCAGCAGCCAAGATTTTGGAACCGTGGGACAGGGAATTTACGAGCAGTACTTC
>TRBD2|-|TRBV11-1|14|TRBJ2-7
CASSSLAGEGEQYF
TGTGCCAGCAGCTCTCTAGCGGGAGAAGGCGAGCAGTACTTC
>-|-|TRBV29-1|13|TRBJ2-5
CSVEIAGEETQYF
TGCAGCGTTGAAATTGCAGGGGAAGAGACCCAGTACTTC
>-|few|TRBV4-3|13|TRBJ1-4
CASSQEYNEKLFF
TGCGCCAGCAGCCAAGAATATAATGAAAAACTGTTTTTT
>-|-|TRBV5-1|16|TRBJ2-3
CASSLAGPTSTDTQYF
TGCGCCAGCAGTTTGGCAGGACCCACTAGCACAGATACGCAGTATTTT
>-|-|TRBV10-3|13|TRBJ1-1
CAISEVGRTEAFF
TGTGCCATCAGTGAAGTGGGTAGGACTGAAGCTTTCTTT
>-|-|TRBV6-6|14|TRBJ1-1
CASSVRVQNTEAFF
TGTGCCAGCAGCGTCAGGGTCCAGAACACTGAAGCTTTCTTT
>-|-|TRBV7-2|13|TRBJ2-5
CASSRGPQETQYF
TGTGCCAGCAGCCGGGGACCGCAAGAGACCCAGTACTTC
>TRBD1|-|TRBV29-1|12|TRBJ1-1
CSARKQGKETFF
TGCAGCGCCAGAAAACAGGGGAAGGAGACTTTCTTT
>-|-|TRBV15|16|TRBJ1-1
CATSRDTDSMNTEAFF
TGTGCCACCAGCAGAGATACCGACAGTATGAACACTGAAGCTTTCTTT
>-|-|TRBV5-1|14|TRBJ2-7
CASSFGGSSYEQYF
TGCGCCAGCAGCTTCGGAGGTAGCTCCTACGAGCAGTACTTC
>-|-|TRBV5-1|15|TRBJ2-4
CASSLTSRGKNIQYF
TGCGCCAGCAGCTTGACTTCCAGGGGCAAAAACATTCAGTACTTC
>-|once|TRBV5-1|15|TRBJ2-7
CASSLTGRGSYEQYF
TGCGCCAGCAGCTTAACGGGGAGGGGGTCCTACGAGCAGTACTTC
>-|-|TRBV28|14|TRBJ1-5
CASSLLRGYQPQHF
TGTGCCAGCAGTTTGCTTCGTGGGTATCAGCCCCAGCATTTT
>TRBD1|few|TRBV6-5|15|TRBJ2-7
CASSYSGTGWHEQYF
TGTGCCAGCAGTTACTCGGGGACAGGGTGGCACGAGCAGTACTTC
>TRBD1|-|TRBV5-6|14|TRBJ2-7
CASSLPGGIYEQYF
TGTGCCAGCAGCTTGCCAGGGGGTATCTACGAGCAGTACTTC
>-|-|TRBV2|14|TRBJ2-7
CASSGSRSSYEQYF
TGTGCCAGCAGTGGAAGTCGGTCTAGCTACGAGCAGTACTTC
>-|-|TRBV28|12|TRBJ1-6
CASSWVNSPLHF
TGTGCCAGCAGTTGGGTTAATTCACCCCTCCACTTT
>-|-|TRBV11-2|13|TRBJ2-3
CASSSGPRDTQYF
TGTGCCAGCAGCTCGGGCCCCCGAGATACGCAGTATTTT
>-|-|TRBV15|15|TRBJ2-6
CATSRENSGANVLTF
TGTGCCACCAGCAGAGAAAACTCTGGGGCCAACGTCCTGACTTTC
>-|-|TRBV4-1|16|TRBJ1-2
CASSQEGPRTNYGYTF
TGCGCCAGCAGCCAAGAGGGCCCGAGGACTAACTATGGCTACACCTTC
>-|-|TRBV19|14|TRBJ2-2
CASSIVEGTGELFF
TGTGCCAGTAGTATAGTAGAGGGAACCGGGGAGCTGTTTTTT
>-|once|TRBV4-1|15|TRBJ2-3
CASSQRQTLTDTQYF
TGCGCCAGCAGCCAAAGACAGACCCTCACAGATACGCAGTATTTT
>-|-|TRBV11-3|15|TRBJ2-7
CASSFARGPIYEQYF
TGTGCCAGCAGCTTCGCCAGGGGACCTATCTACGAGCAGTACTTC
>-|-|TRBV7-2|12|TRBJ1-5
CASSLPNQPQHF
TGTGCCAGCAGCTTACCCAATCAGCCCCAGCATTTT
>-|-|TRBV28|14|TRBJ1-2
CASSVGGRLYGYTF
TGTGCCAGCTCTGTGGGGGGACGCCTCTATGGCTACACCTTC
>TRBD1|-|TRBV2|16|TRBJ1-2
CASRITTGGSNYGYTF
TGTGCCAGCAGGATTACGACAGGGGGCTCTAACTATGGCTACACCTTC
>-|-|TRBV9|15|TRBJ1-2
CASSAGHPLWYGYTF
TGTGCCAGCAGCGCGGGACACCCGCTTTGGTATGGCTACACCTTC
>TRBD1|-|TRBV28|15|TRBJ1-5
CASSLQGQAYQPQHF
TGTGCCAGCAGTCTTCAGGGACAGGCATATCAGCCCCAGCATTTT
>-|-|TRBV7-9|11|TRBJ1-2
CASSFIYGYTF
TGTGCCAGCAGCTTCATCTATGGCTACACCTTC
>-|-|TRBV5-1|14|TRBJ1-1
CASSLAIGGSEAFF
TGCGCCAGCAGCTTGGCCATCGGAGGGTCTGAAGCTTTCTTT
>-|-|TRBV5-1|15|TRBJ2-6
CASSPMGAGANVLTF
TGCGCCAGCAGCCCGATGGGTGCTGGGGCCAACGTCCTGACTTTC
>-|-|TRBV6-6|13|TRBJ2-1
CAVLRFAPREQFF
TGTGCCGTCCTTCGTTTTGCCCCTCGGGAGCAGTTCTTC
>-|-|TRBV5-1|15|TRBJ2-3
CASSLERGPTDTQYF
TGCGCCAGCAGCTTGGAAAGGGGCCCCACAGATACGCAGTATTTT
>TRBD1|-|TRBV7-8|13|TRBJ2-7
CASSDRIPYEQYF
TGTGCCAGCTCGGACAGGATACCCTACGAGCAGTACTTC
>TRBD1|once|TRBV2|15|TRBJ1-6
CASSTYRGLDSPLHF
TGTGCCAGCAGTACATACAGGGGGCTTGATTCACCCCTCCACTTT
>TRBD2|-|TRBV5-1|14|TRBJ2-1
CASSGTSGVVEQFF
TGCGCCAGCAGCGGGACTAGCGGGGTCGTTGAGCAGTTCTTC
>-|once|TRBV10-3|14|TRBJ1-3
CAIRISGTRDTIYF
TGTGCCATCAGGATTTCCGGGACCCGGGACACCATATATTTT
>-|-|TRBV5-4|13|TRBJ2-1
CAITRGAYNEQFF
TGTGCCATTACTAGGGGGGCCTACAATGAGCAGTTCTTC
>TRBD2|-|TRBV5-6|15|TRBJ2-1
CASTVRTSLRNEQFF
TGTGCCAGCACGGTTCGGACTAGCCTGCGCAATGAGCAGTTCTTC
>-|-|TRBV7-9|15|TRBJ1-4
CASSLGAAANEKLFF
TGTGCCAGCAGCTTAGGAGCGGCAGCTAATGAAAAACTGTTTTTT
>-|-|TRBV5-5|13|TRBJ1-6
CASSLYGEEPLHF
TGTGCCAGCAGCTTGTACGGGGAGGAACCCCTCCACTTT
>TRBD2|few|TRBV28|18|TRBJ2-7
CASNQVAFLRGTAYEQYF
TGTGCCAGCAACCAAGTAGCTTTCCTGCGGGGGACGGCCTACGAGCAGTACTTC
>-|once|TRBV4-3|15|TRBJ1-2
CASSQDLNRARGYTF
TGCGCCAGCAGCCAAGATCTTAACAGGGCTCGTGGCTACACCTTC
>TRBD1|-|TRBV27|13|TRBJ1-2
CASSDRGPGGYTF
TGTGCCAGCAGCGACAGGGGGCCTGGTGGCTACACCTTC
>TRBD1|once|TRBV5-6|14|TRBJ2-7
CASVRGQGNYEQYF
TGTGCCAGCGTACGGGGACAGGGGAATTACGAGCAGTACTTC
>-|-|TRBV10-3|14|TRBJ1-1
CAISASGLPTEAFF
TGTGCCATCAGTGCTTCAGGACTCCCCACTGAAGCTTTCTTT
>-|-|TRBV5-1|14|TRBJ1-2
CASSLGQGTIGYTF
TGCGCCAGCAGCTTGGGGCAGGGGACTATTGGCTACACCTTC
>-|-|TRBV5-1|14|TRBJ2-5
CASSLGAAKETQYF
TGCGCCAGCAGCTTGGGAGCGGCGAAAGAGACCCAGTACTTC
>-|-|TRBV4-1|16|TRBJ1-3
CASSRGPEGWGNTIYF
TGCGCCAGCAGCCGAGGACCGGAAGGGTGGGGAAACACCATATATTTT
>-|few|TRBV11-2|13|TRBJ2-1
CASSWSVRNEQFF
TGTGCCAGCAGCTGGTCAGTCCGCAATGAGCAGTTCTTC